One T cell receptor beta chain is described in this entry. This entry comes from a study of shared clonotypes between healthy human individuals. Naive CD8 cells, CD45RO-negative and positively selected for CCR7, excluded terminally differentiated effector memory CD45RA+ cells. Libraries were prepared by immunoSEQ multiplex PCR; TCRdb keeps only in-frame clonotypes and omits some of them. The top ten hold 1% to 1.5% of the sample, which has about 1,900,000 clones, about 94% seen once. The TCR was taken from a young man in good health. The specimen sequenced was naive CD8+ T cells sorted from blood.

This CDR3 reads CASSVGTASSYNEQFF. CDR3 in DNA: TGTGCCAGCAGCGTCGGGACCGCAAGCTCCTACAATGAGCAGTTCTTC. This rearrangement joins TRBV7-9 to TRBJ2-1; tentatively, D is TRBD1 or TRBD2 (5 bases each). In germline, CDR1 is SEHNR, CDR2 FQNEAQ (reference sequence). The V and J ends lost 5 bases and 0 bases respectively, with 14 bases between them. This CDR3 is built from 16 residues.